Below, one T cell receptor beta chain is given with its context. The CD4+ fraction was divided into a CD45RA+ naive subset and a CD45RA-negative memory subset. CDR1 and CDR2 (germline): MNHNS, SASEGT. This CDR3 is built from 14 residues. V was pared by 6 bases and J by 4 bases, with 9 bases of the junction left unmatched. This sample was included in a study of shared clonotypes between healthy human individuals. The method was immunoSEQ multiplex PCR; TCRdb's version includes in-frame clones alone and lacks a portion of them. This sample has millions of clones; approximately 95% occur once, and the top ten carry about 0.39%.

This sequence originates from a man between 18 and 29 years old in good health. Some clones in this sample may be carry-over from other donors' samples. The chain couples TRBV6-1 to TRBJ2-7, with 7 bases identical to TRBD1. The source material was naive CD4+ T cells from PBMCs. Specified subset: CD45RA+ positively selected. The CDR3 loop reads CASSDRVGKYEQYF. CDR3 nucleotide sequence: TGTGCCAGCAGCGACAGGGTGGGGAAATACGAGCAGTACTTC.